The table lists the clone carrying this TCR beta chain with a count of one. The data derive from a study of tumor-infiltrating lymphocytes in localized non-small cell lung cancer. Profiling relied on immunoSEQ multiplex PCR, and the TCRdb table lists in-frame clones only, not all of them. The sample shows approximately 17,000 clones, approximately 70% of them seen only once. V was clipped by 2 bases and J by 4 bases, with 3 bases between them. The germline V gene encodes CDR1 SGHKS and CDR2 YYEKEE (reference sequence). The CDR3 totals 11 residues. V is TRBV5-5 and J is TRBJ1-2, with D uncertain. The sequence derives from a human donor with non-small cell lung cancer. Sample: lung tumor tissue. CDR3 protein: CASSFGYGYTF. The CDR3 DNA is TGTGCCAGCAGCTTCGGCTATGGCTACACCTTC.